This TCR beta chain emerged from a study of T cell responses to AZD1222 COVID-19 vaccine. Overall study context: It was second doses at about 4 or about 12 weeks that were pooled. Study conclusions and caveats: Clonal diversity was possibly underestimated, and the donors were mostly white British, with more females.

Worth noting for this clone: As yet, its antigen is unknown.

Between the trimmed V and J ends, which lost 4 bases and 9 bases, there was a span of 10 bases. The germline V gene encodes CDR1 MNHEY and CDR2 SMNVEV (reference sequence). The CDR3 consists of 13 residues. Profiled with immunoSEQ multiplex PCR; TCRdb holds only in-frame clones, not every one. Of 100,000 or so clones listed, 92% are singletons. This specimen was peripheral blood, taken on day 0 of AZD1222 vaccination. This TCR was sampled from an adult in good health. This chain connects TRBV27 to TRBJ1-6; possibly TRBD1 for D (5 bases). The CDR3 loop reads CASSSRGGSPLHF. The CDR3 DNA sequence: TGTGCCAGCAGTTCGAGGGGTGGTTCACCCCTCCACTTT.